The 11 T cell receptor beta chains in this list originate from one sample, sequenced in a study of cytomegalovirus exposure and HLA in healthy donors. PCR employed 60 Vbeta and 13 Jbeta primers. Using immunoSEQ multiplex PCR, the repertoire was profiled, and TCRdb retains in-frame clones only, with some absent. This sample yields under 200,000 clones, of which 80% to 90% are seen a single time; approximately 0.8% belongs to the top ten. The sequencing sample was made of PBMCs. These receptors were taken from a woman younger than 30 in good health and CMV-seronegative.

This chain connects TRBV28 to TRBJ2-7, with D maybe TRBD2 (5 bases). The CDR3 covers 15 residues. The ends were cut back, 8 bases at V and 0 bases at J, with 17 bases in the middle. The germline V gene has CDR1 MDHEN and CDR2 SYDVKM. The DNA of the CDR3 is TGTGCCAGCCATGACTATAGCGCCAGCTCCTACGAGCAGTACTTC. It translates to CASHDYSASSYEQYF.

This chain links TRBV23-1 with TRBJ2-2, with 7 nucleotides matching TRBD1. TRBV23-1 is labeled an ORF, and its function is uncertain. V shed 4 bases and J 6 bases; nucleotides not matched to a gene: 14. This CDR3 has 17 residues. CDR3 sequence reads: CASSPTGSPRSAGELFF. The DNA of the CDR3 is TGCGCCAGCAGTCCGACAGGGTCCCCGAGAAGTGCCGGGGAGCTGTTTTTT.

This sequence joins TRBV5-4 and TRBJ1-2; D is uncertain. This CDR3 has 14 amino acids. Trimming shortened V by 4 bases and J by 0 bases, and 10 bases separated the two germline ends. The germline V gene encodes CDR1 SGHNT and CDR2 YYREEE (reference sequence). The CDR3 DNA reads as TGTGCCAGCAGCCCCGGCGGCTCTAACTATGGCTACACCTTC. Translated: CASSPGGSNYGYTF. The full variable domain, completed using reference TRBV5-4 and TRBJ1-2, is ETGVTQSPTHLIKTRGQQVTLRCSSQSGHNTVSWYQQALGQGPQFIFQYYREEENGRGNFPPRFSGLQFPNYSSELNVNALELDDSALYLCASSPGGSNYGYTFGSGTRLTVV.

The chain links TRBV27 to TRBJ2-1; 9 nucleotides match TRBD2. Trimming took 7 bases from V and 8 from J; bases not matched to a gene: 12. The length of the CDR3 is 15 residues. Per the germline V gene, CDR1 is MNHEY and CDR2 is SMNVEV (reference sequence). This chain's CDR3 is CASTTGGRAGDEQFF. CDR3 sequence (DNA): TGTGCCAGCACCACTGGCGGGAGGGCCGGGGATGAGCAGTTCTTC.

The chain carries TRBV27 and TRBJ2-3; 12 bases match TRBD2. The V and J ends lost 3 bases and 0 bases, in that order; junction bases with no gene match: 1. Per germline, CDR1 MNHEY and CDR2 SMNVEV (reference sequence). The CDR3 totals 16 residues. The CDR3 is CASSFTSGRSTDTQYF. CDR3 nucleotide sequence: TGTGCCAGCAGTTTCACTAGCGGGAGGAGCACAGATACGCAGTATTTT.

In this sample, this clone turned up once. The chain joins TRBV28 to TRBJ1-5, with TRBD1 matching 7 bases. Germline V gives CDR1 MDHEN, CDR2 SYDVKM. With V trimmed by 4 bases and J by 0 bases, 15 bases remained unmatched. This CDR3 has 19 amino acids. CDR3 loop: CASSSGPTGYPYSNQPQHF. The CDR3 nucleotides read TGTGCCAGCAGTTCCGGACCGACAGGGTACCCGTATAGCAATCAGCCCCAGCATTTT.

The chain recombines TRBV15 with TRBJ2-7, with TRBD1 identical over 10 bases. V lost 2 bases to trimming and J lost 2 bases; unmatched junction nucleotides: 6. The CDR3 contains 16 residues. Germline V gene data show CDR1 as LNHNV and CDR2 as YYDKDF (reference sequence). The CDR3 sequence: CATSRSRDRGTYEQYF. As DNA, the CDR3 is TGTGCCACCAGCAGAAGCCGGGACAGGGGAACCTACGAGCAGTACTTC.

Concerning this clone: This same CDR3 is encoded by further DNA sequences in the sample. This rearrangement joins TRBV6-5 to TRBJ2-7; D might be TRBD2 (5 bases). The CDR3 has 15 residues. Germline CDR1 MNHEY, CDR2 SVGAGI. With 4 bases removed from V and 2 bases from J, the gap between germline ends came to 15 bases. The CDR3 DNA reads as TGTGCCAGCAGTTCCCCCGCGGGTTCGGCCTACGAGCAGTACTTC. Its protein is CASSSPAGSAYEQYF.

The V and J genes are TRBV19 and TRBJ2-7, with D possibly being TRBD2 (6 bases). V lost 8 bases and J lost 2, with 10 bases in between. The CDR3 length is 12 residues. Germline CDR1 is LNHDA and CDR2 is SQIVND (reference sequence). CDR3 protein: CASAGFTYEQYF. The DNA for the CDR3 is TGTGCCAGTGCGGGGTTTACCTACGAGCAGTACTTC.

The chain links TRBV27 to TRBJ1-2; D might be TRBD1 (5 bases). The V gene's germline CDR1 is MNHEY and CDR2 SMNVEV (reference sequence). The CDR3 loop spans 14 amino acids. V lost 7 bases and J lost 1, with 13 bases in between. DNA of the CDR3: TGTGCCAGCAAAGTGACAGTGGTTAACTATGGCTACACCTTC. Translation gives CASKVTVVNYGYTF.

The rearrangement links TRBV28 to TRBJ2-5; tentative D call: TRBD2 (5 bases). The CDR3 is made up of 14 amino acids. V lost 2 bases to trimming and J lost 4 bases, with 11 bases between them. Germline V CDR1 and CDR2: MDHEN, SYDVKM. The CDR3 spells CASSLVTTPETQYF. Here the CDR3 DNA reads TGTGCCAGCAGTTTAGTGACTACCCCAGAGACCCAGTACTTC.